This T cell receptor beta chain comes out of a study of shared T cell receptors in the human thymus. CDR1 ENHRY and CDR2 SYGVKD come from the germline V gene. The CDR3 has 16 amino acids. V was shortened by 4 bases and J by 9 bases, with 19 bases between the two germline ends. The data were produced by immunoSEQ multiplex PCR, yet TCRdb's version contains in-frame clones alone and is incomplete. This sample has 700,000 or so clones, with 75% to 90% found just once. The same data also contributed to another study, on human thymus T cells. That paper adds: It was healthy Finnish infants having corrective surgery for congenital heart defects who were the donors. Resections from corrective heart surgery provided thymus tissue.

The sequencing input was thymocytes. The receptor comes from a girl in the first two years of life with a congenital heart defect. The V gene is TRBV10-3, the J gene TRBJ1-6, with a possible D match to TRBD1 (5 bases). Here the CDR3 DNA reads TGTGCCATCAGTGCTACACTGGACATGGACGGTTCACCCCTCCACTTT. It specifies CAISATLDMDGSPLHF.